The text below deals with one T cell receptor (beta chain). The antigen is not known. Regarding time point: recipient sample about 28 days before transplant, after cytoreduction. Sequencing used immunoSEQ multiplex PCR; TCRdb keeps in-frame clones, though not all of them. Here the sample spans roughly 18,000 clones, roughly 82% being singletons. CDR1 SGHAT and CDR2 FQDESV come from the germline V gene (reference sequence). The CDR3 loop spans 16 amino acids. V shed 5 bases and J 1 base; nucleotides not matched to a gene: 7. This sample is part of a study of T cell clonotyping in hematopoietic cell transplantation. Study details: Cytoreduction preceded collection of pretransplant recipient samples. Study-level results: Broader posttransplant TCR repertoire diversity was predicted by graft donor and pretransplant recipient Inverse Simpson Index values.

The V gene is TRBV11-1, the J gene TRBJ2-5; 10 bases are a match to TRBD2. The sample was peripheral blood mononuclear cells, taken before stem cell transplant. The TCR originated in a man over 45 with acute myeloid leukemia. Some clones in this sample may be carry-over from other donors' samples. The CDR3 DNA reads TGTGCCAGCAGCCGAAGCGGGGGGGATTTCCAAGAGACCCAGTACTTC. Translated, it gives CASSRSGGDFQETQYF.